This T cell receptor (beta chain) is from a study of shared clonotypes between healthy human individuals. General study findings and limits: Generation probabilities were higher for clonotypes shared across all four sorted-subset donors than for unshared ones.

The CDR3 is 14 amino acids. V was shortened by 4 bases and J by 5 bases, with 12 bases between the two germline ends. CDR1 LGHNA and CDR2 YSLEER come from the germline V gene. In the study's own analysis: There were no quality scores in the junction-only immunoSEQ sequences, so filtering differed. Only in-frame clones appear in the TCRdb table, and some are missing; sequencing was by immunoSEQ multiplex PCR. V, J and clone size reflect that table, while D and trimming were determined from the DNA. The table shows a few million clones, with over 85% occurring only once. As regards this clone: Its antigen remains unknown.

In the naive CD8 group, cells lacked CD45RO and were positively selected for CCR7, so terminally differentiated effector memory CD45RA+ cells were left out. The genes are TRBV4-3 and TRBJ2-1; D gene uncertain. Sequencing was carried out using naive CD8+ T cells from PBMCs. The TCR comes from a man aged 18-30 years in good health. Some clones in this sample may be carry-over from other donors' samples. The CDR3 sequence is CASSRSLRDNEQFF. CDR3 DNA: TGCGCCAGCAGCCGGAGCCTTAGGGACAATGAGCAGTTCTTC.